Shown below are 8 T cell receptor beta chains from a single sample sequenced in a study of blood T cell repertoires in COVID-19 (TCRdb year 2020). Library construction relied on the immunoSEQ multiplex PCR assay. TCRdb limited this immuneACCESS table to in-frame rearrangements with V and J called. A share of clones is missing; checked studies link under half to unresolved V genes, and the rest is unexplained. Here the sample has about 89,000 clones; 65% to 85% occur a single time. The ten largest clones capture 6.3% of the sample. Sequencing was carried out using peripheral blood. The receptors come from a man between 70 and 80 years old with COVID-19, enrolled during active disease.

The chain carries TRBV7-2 and TRBJ2-3, with 9 nucleotides matching TRBD2. Germline loops: CDR1 SGHTA, CDR2 FQGNSA. After removal of 3 bases from V and 0 bases from J, the junction contained 7 bases not matched to a gene. The CDR3 is 17 amino acids. CDR3 region: CASSFYGTSSSTDTQYF. The CDR3 DNA is TGTGCCAGCAGCTTCTACGGGACTAGCTCTAGCACAGATACGCAGTATTTT.

The rearrangement uses TRBV7-8 and TRBJ1-4, with a tentative D call TRBD1 (6 bases). Per the germline V gene, CDR1 is SGHVS and CDR2 is FQNEAQ. The CDR3 is 14 amino acids. Trimming left V 5 bases short and J 6 bases short, with 13 bases between. The CDR3 region has the DNA TGTGCCAGCAGCCCCCCGGGACAAGATGAAAAACTGTTTTTT. Translation: CASSPPGQDEKLFF.

This clone has a handful of counts. The V gene is TRBV21-1, the J gene TRBJ2-7; TRBD1 reflects the table's D call only, with no check against the DNA. TRBV21-1 is a listed pseudogene. The CDR3 spans 18 residues. This CDR3 reads CASSKGASGDRGGCEQYF. The DNA of the CDR3 is TGTGCCAGCAGCAAAGGGGCCTCCGGGGACAGGGGCGGTTGCGAGCAGTACTTC.

The rearrangement uses TRBV19 and TRBJ1-2; 7 bases map to TRBD1. The CDR3 runs 15 residues. Germline V gene lookup returns CDR1 LNHDA and CDR2 SQIVND (reference sequence). The ends lost 5 bases at V and 4 bases at J; junction bases unmatched: 10. CDR3 sequence (DNA): TGTGCCAGTAGTCTTCGGGACAGCATAATCTATGGCTACACCTTC. Translation: CASSLRDSIIYGYTF.

The CDR3 region is CASSLAGGKETQYF. The DNA for the CDR3 is TGTGCCAGCAGCTTAGCAGGGGGAAAAGAGACCCAGTACTTC. V gene TRBV7-2 combines with J gene TRBJ2-5; D might be TRBD1 (6 bases). The CDR3 has 14 residues. Per germline, CDR1 SGHTA and CDR2 FQGNSA. The germline V and J ends were trimmed by 0 bases and 3 bases, with 8 bases remaining between them.

The chain combines TRBV5-5 with TRBJ1-1, with D perhaps matching TRBD1 (5 bases). V was clipped by 3 bases and J by 1 base, with 7 bases between them. The CDR3 is made up of 13 amino acids. Germline CDR1 reads SGHKS; CDR2 reads YYEKEE (reference sequence). CDR3 sequence (DNA): TGTGCCAGCAGCTACGGACAGAACACTGAAGCTTTCTTT. This encodes CASSYGQNTEAFF.

The rearrangement joins TRBV24-1 to TRBJ2-2; 7 bases are shared with TRBD2. Germline CDR1 and CDR2: KGHDR and SFDVKD. The CDR3 is 16 amino acids. The trim removed 9 bases at V and 2 bases at J, leaving 11 bases unmatched. The CDR3 loop is CATAGSERGNTGELFF. The CDR3 DNA reads TGTGCCACCGCAGGAAGCGAGCGGGGAAACACCGGGGAGCTGTTTTTT.

The chain joins TRBV16 to TRBJ1-3; 7 nucleotides align to TRBD1. V lost 4 bases, J lost 0 bases, and 6 bases stayed unmatched. The CDR3 extends over 16 amino acids. Germline V gene sequence: CDR1 KGHSY, CDR2 FQNENV. CDR3 in amino acids: CASSPDRQFSGNTIYF. The CDR3 DNA reads TGTGCCAGCAGCCCGGACAGGCAGTTCTCTGGAAACACCATATATTTT.